The rows below give T cell receptor beta chains drawn from one sample of a study of blood T cell repertoires in COVID-19. Sequenced by immunoSEQ multiplex PCR; TCRdb stores in-frame clones only, minus some. Here the sample spans approximately 170,000 clones, just under 85% being singletons. Input material: peripheral blood. The receptors were sampled from an elderly woman with COVID-19, enrolled during active disease. Both conserved end residues are part of each CDR3. Each record gives: D gene, V gene, J gene, clone size, CDR3 protein, CDR3 DNA. The D gene is left open where the match is weak. A row's size may be missing; if present it is once, few, many or a size class.

D gene: -; V gene: TRBV9; J gene: TRBJ2-1; clone size: -; CDR3 protein: CASSALGREQFF; CDR3 DNA: TGTGCCAGCAGCGCCCTCGGTCGGGAGCAGTTCTTC
D gene: -; V gene: TRBV30; J gene: TRBJ2-5; clone size: -; CDR3 protein: CAWSPAGLRYQETQYF; CDR3 DNA: TGTGCCTGGAGCCCCGCGGGACTGAGGTACCAAGAGACCCAGTACTTC
D gene: -; V gene: TRBV29-1; J gene: TRBJ1-1; clone size: -; CDR3 protein: CSVEGQGAMNTEAFF; CDR3 DNA: TGCAGCGTTGAAGGGCAGGGCGCCATGAACACTGAAGCTTTCTTT
D gene: TRBD2; V gene: TRBV5-6; J gene: TRBJ2-1; clone size: once; CDR3 protein: CASLDSGGNYNEQFF; CDR3 DNA: TGTGCCAGCTTGGATAGCGGGGGGAACTACAATGAGCAGTTCTTC
D gene: TRBD2; V gene: TRBV4-2; J gene: TRBJ2-3; clone size: -; CDR3 protein: CASSPRTSSTDTQYF; CDR3 DNA: TGTGCCAGCAGCCCTAGGACTAGTAGCACAGATACGCAGTATTTT
D gene: TRBD1; V gene: TRBV6-5; J gene: TRBJ1-5; clone size: once; CDR3 protein: CASSRSTGGNQPQHF; CDR3 DNA: TGTGCCAGCAGTAGATCGACAGGGGGCAATCAGCCCCAGCATTTT
D gene: TRBD1; V gene: TRBV6-2/TRBV6-3; J gene: TRBJ1-2; clone size: -; CDR3 protein: CASSYWDRDPNGYTF; CDR3 DNA: TGTGCCAGCAGTTACTGGGACAGGGATCCAAATGGCTACACCTTC
D gene: TRBD1; V gene: TRBV4-1; J gene: TRBJ1-5; clone size: -; CDR3 protein: CASSPSGGQGYSNQPQHF; CDR3 DNA: TGCGCCAGCAGCCCATCCGGTGGACAGGGTTATAGCAATCAGCCCCAGCATTTT
D gene: TRBD1; V gene: TRBV19; J gene: TRBJ1-5; clone size: once; CDR3 protein: CASSTRDSYNQPQHF; CDR3 DNA: TGTGCCAGTAGTACCCGGGACAGCTACAATCAGCCCCAGCATTTT
D gene: -; V gene: TRBV9; J gene: TRBJ2-7; clone size: -; CDR3 protein: CASSPRSRTDSYEQYF; CDR3 DNA: TGTGCCAGCAGCCCGCGTTCCCGGACAGATTCCTACGAGCAGTACTTC
D gene: TRBD2; V gene: TRBV2; J gene: TRBJ2-1; clone size: -; CDR3 protein: CASLPAGKIGNEQFF; CDR3 DNA: TGTGCCAGCTTACCAGCGGGGAAGATCGGGAATGAGCAGTTCTTC
D gene: -; V gene: TRBV2; J gene: TRBJ2-7; clone size: once; CDR3 protein: CASMGQKQYF; CDR3 DNA: TGTGCCAGCATGGGACAAAAGCAGTACTTC
D gene: TRBD1; V gene: TRBV29-1; J gene: TRBJ2-1; clone size: once; CDR3 protein: CSVPGTGAYNEQFF; CDR3 DNA: TGCAGCGTTCCCGGGACAGGCGCCTACAATGAGCAGTTCTTC
D gene: -; V gene: TRBV5-1; J gene: TRBJ1-2; clone size: -; CDR3 protein: CASSLEGAGTNYGYTF; CDR3 DNA: TGCGCCAGCAGCTTGGAAGGGGCAGGAACAAACTATGGCTACACCTTC
D gene: -; V gene: TRBV6-5; J gene: TRBJ2-3; clone size: -; CDR3 protein: CASKVPHEDTQYF; CDR3 DNA: TGTGCCAGCAAAGTGCCCCACGAGGATACGCAGTATTTT
D gene: -; V gene: TRBV18; J gene: TRBJ1-3; clone size: -; CDR3 protein: CASSLIVLGSAGNTIYF; CDR3 DNA: TGTGCCAGCTCACTGATCGTCTTGGGCTCTGCTGGAAACACCATATATTTT
D gene: TRBD2; V gene: TRBV5-5; J gene: TRBJ2-1; clone size: few; CDR3 protein: CASSFGWEGEQFF; CDR3 DNA: TGTGCCAGCAGCTTTGGGTGGGAGGGTGAGCAGTTCTTC
D gene: TRBD1; V gene: TRBV2; J gene: TRBJ2-7; clone size: -; CDR3 protein: CASVPGTDYEQYF; CDR3 DNA: TGTGCCAGCGTACCCGGGACAGACTACGAGCAGTACTTC
D gene: TRBD2; V gene: TRBV2; J gene: TRBJ2-5; clone size: -; CDR3 protein: CASSLGRGETQYF; CDR3 DNA: TGTGCCAGCAGTCTAGGGCGGGGGGAGACCCAGTACTTC
D gene: TRBD2; V gene: TRBV30; J gene: TRBJ2-7; clone size: -; CDR3 protein: CAWSGDSGSVNEQYF; CDR3 DNA: TGTGCCTGGAGTGGGGATAGCGGGAGTGTCAACGAGCAGTACTTC
D gene: TRBD1; V gene: TRBV2; J gene: TRBJ1-2; clone size: -; CDR3 protein: CASRSTGGGYGYTF; CDR3 DNA: TGTGCCAGCAGATCGACAGGGGGAGGCTACGGCTACACCTTC
D gene: TRBD1; V gene: TRBV2; J gene: TRBJ1-6; clone size: -; CDR3 protein: CASSPYQGGSPLHF; CDR3 DNA: TGTGCCAGCAGCCCCTATCAGGGGGGATCACCCCTCCACTTT
D gene: TRBD2; V gene: TRBV11-2; J gene: TRBJ2-1; clone size: -; CDR3 protein: CASSQGLANNEQFF; CDR3 DNA: TGTGCCAGCAGCCAGGGACTAGCGAACAATGAGCAGTTCTTC